This T cell receptor (beta chain) was captured by sequencing in a study of PD-1 and CTLA-4 blockade in melanoma. TCRdb's copy holds only in-frame clones and misses some; the assay was immunoSEQ multiplex PCR. The table includes about 16,000 clones, under 85% detected once. Germline CDR1 and CDR2: MNHEY and SMNVEV (reference sequence). CDR3 size: 15 residues. V was pared by 2 bases and J by 4 bases, with 14 bases between. The sequencing used CD8+ T cells from peripheral blood, collected before anti-PD-1 treatment. The chain combines TRBV27 with TRBJ1-2, with a weak D call TRBD1 (6 bases). The TCR was taken from a human donor with melanoma. The CDR3 here is CASSLQQGGFYGYTF. The CDR3 coding sequence is TGTGCCAGCAGTTTACAACAGGGCGGGTTCTATGGCTACACCTTC.